A selection of T cell receptor beta chains follows, all from one sample in a study of PD-L1 blockade in urothelial cancer. The method was immunoSEQ multiplex PCR; TCRdb's version includes in-frame clones alone and lacks a portion of them. The sample consists of about 76,000 clones, around 90% of them appearing once. The sequenced sample was PBMCs, obtained around atezolizumab (anti-PD-L1) treatment. These receptors were collected from a woman aged 80 or over with urothelial cancer. Both conserved end residues are part of each CDR3. Clone sizes are given selectively: once, few, many, or a class where the clone is expanded.

abundance,v_gene,CDR3aa
NA,TRBV7-9,CASSHRGEVGENIQYF
once,TRBV27,CASSLSGGTGELFF
NA,TRBV9,CASSVQGLTNTEAFF
NA,TRBV5-1,CASSLDPGQDLYTF
NA,TRBV28,CASSLPIGGAGGNTIYF
NA,TRBV25-1,CASNSPGAGETQYF
few,TRBV5-4,CASSRKGRDQPQHF
NA,TRBV28,CASSSHAPRNEQFF
NA,TRBV28,CAWGRGYEQYF
NA,TRBV5-1,CASTRQGRAQHEQFF
NA,TRBV28,CAGLTGGGYTF
once,TRBV5-1,CASSEDQGGNTEAFF
NA,TRBV4-2,CASSQDQQAEQFF
NA,TRBV5-1,CASSQGQATNYGYTF
NA,TRBV7-2,CASSPEGVYGYTF
NA,TRBV4-2,CASSQDQGWAFF
NA,TRBV25-1,CASRGGAGTGELFF
NA,TRBV9,CASSPPSLLEQYF
NA,TRBV6-5,CASSRSSGSGETQYF
NA,TRBV2,CASQEGRTEAFF
NA,TRBV9,CASSPARGWSYEQYF
NA,TRBV15,CATRGQGAYNEQFF
NA,TRBV5-1,CASSSRQGVSYEQYF
NA,TRBV11-2,CASSRGTSASYEQYF
NA,TRBV2,CASSGQGQHEQFF